Below are 11 T cell receptor beta chains sequenced from a single sample in a study of blood T cell repertoires in COVID-19. Here immunoSEQ multiplex PCR was the method, and the copy in TCRdb shows in-frame clones only, minus some. The table has 200,000 to 300,000 clones, approximately 86% seen once. Material for sequencing was peripheral blood. Receptors were obtained from a human donor in a cohort sampled during active COVID-19.

This clone came up once. The V call is TRBV6-5, the J call TRBJ2-1; perhaps TRBD1 as D (5 bases). V was clipped by 5 bases and J by 4 bases, with 15 bases between them. Germline lookup yields CDR1 MNHEY and CDR2 SVGAGI. This CDR3 region has 15 residues. CDR3 sequence (DNA): TGTGCCAGCAGTATCGACAGCGACCTATACAATGAGCAGTTCTTC. Encoded protein: CASSIDSDLYNEQFF.

V usage is TRBV2 and J usage is TRBJ2-1; D possibly corresponds to TRBD2 (7 bases). Trimming stripped 1 base from V and 15 bases from J, with 13 bases between. The germline gives CDR1 SNHLY, CDR2 FYNNEI. The length of the CDR3 is 12 residues. For the CDR3, the DNA is TGTGCCAGCAGTGAAGGAGGGGGGGCTCCGTTCTTC. Amino acids: CASSEGGGAPFF. Combining the CDR3 with reference TRBV2 and TRBJ2-1 gives the whole variable domain EPEVTQTPSHQVTQMGQEVILRCVPISNHLYFYWYRQILGQKVEFLVSFYNNEISEKSEIFDDQFSVERPDGSNFTLKIRSTKLEDSAMYFCASSEGGGAPFFGPGTRLTVL.

The chain couples TRBV3-1 (or the pseudogene TRBV3-2) to TRBJ1-5, with 8 bases identical to TRBD1. V shed 3 bases and J 6 bases; nucleotides not matched to a gene: 7. Germline-derived CDR1 and CDR2 are LGHDT and YNNKEL (reference sequence). This CDR3 is 15 amino acids long. The CDR3 DNA reads as TGTGCCAGCAGCCATCGATCAGACAGGGGTCAGCCCCAGCATTTT. It encodes CASSHRSDRGQPQHF.

V is TRBV13 and J is TRBJ2-2; 8 nucleotides match TRBD1. This CDR3 contains 15 residues. V dropped 5 bases and J dropped 6; count of bases not matched to a gene: 8. Germline values: CDR1 PRHDT, CDR2 FYEKMQ (reference sequence). The CDR3 DNA reads TGTGCCAGCAGCCCACACGACAGGGGCGCCGGGGAGCTGTTTTTT. It specifies CASSPHDRGAGELFF.

This sequence joins TRBV6-5 and TRBJ1-2; D possibly corresponds to TRBD1 (5 bases). This CDR3 has 12 residues. Germline loops: CDR1 MNHEY, CDR2 SVGAGI. The V end lost 2 bases, the J end lost 6 bases, and 7 bases lay between the germline ends. CDR3 loop: CASSYRGDGYTF. The CDR3, as DNA: TGTGCCAGCAGTTACAGGGGCGATGGCTACACCTTC.

For the CDR3, the DNA is TGTGCCAGTAGTAGACCTCCGGGGAGCTACTCTAGCACAGATACGCAGTATTTT. Protein: CASSRPPGSYSSTDTQYF. The J gene is TRBJ2-3, the V gene TRBV19, with a tentative D call TRBD2 (5 bases). This CDR3 region has 18 residues. CDR1 and CDR2 (germline): LNHDA, SQIVND (reference sequence). The germline V and J ends were trimmed by 4 bases and 0 bases, with 20 bases remaining between them. Together with reference TRBV19 and TRBJ2-3, the CDR3 gives the full variable domain: DGGITQSPKYLFRKEGQNVTLSCEQNLNHDAMYWYRQDPGQGLRLIYYSQIVNDFQKGDIAEGYSVSREKKESFPLTVTSAQKNPTAFYLCASSRPPGSYSSTDTQYFGPGTRLTVL.

The V gene is TRBV7-9, the J gene TRBJ2-1, with D hard to call. In germline, CDR1 is SEHNR, CDR2 FQNEAQ (reference sequence). V gave up 6 bases and J gave up 7 bases, with 7 bases separating them. The length of the CDR3 is 11 residues. In DNA, the CDR3 is TGTGCCAGCAGGCAAGCAAATGAGCAGTTCTTC. This translates into CASRQANEQFF.

The chain links TRBV2 to TRBJ2-5; TRBD1 is a possible D gene (5 bases). Trimming stripped 2 bases from V and 4 bases from J, with 14 bases between. The CDR3 runs 15 residues. CDR1 is SNHLY, CDR2 FYNNEI, per germline. The CDR3 coding sequence is TGTGCCAGCAGTGAATGGCAGGGAAGGGGAGAGACCCAGTACTTC. It translates to CASSEWQGRGETQYF. The full variable domain, rest sourced from reference TRBV2 and TRBJ2-5, is EPEVTQTPSHQVTQMGQEVILRCVPISNHLYFYWYRQILGQKVEFLVSFYNNEISEKSEIFDDQFSVERPDGSNFTLKIRSTKLEDSAMYFCASSEWQGRGETQYFGPGTRLLVL.

V and J are TRBV10-3 and TRBJ2-7; 9 nucleotides line up with TRBD1. This CDR3 has 15 amino acids. The germline CDR1 and CDR2 sequences are ENHRY and SYGVKD. The ends lost 2 bases at V and 4 bases at J; junction bases unmatched: 6. The DNA for the CDR3 is TGTGCCATCAGTGAGGGGGGACAGGGCGAATACGAGCAGTACTTC. This sequence encodes CAISEGGQGEYEQYF.

The chain uses TRBV18 and TRBJ1-1; the D gene is possibly TRBD1 (5 bases). The CDR3 sequence is 13 residues long. The V end lost 3 bases, the J end lost 11 bases, and 16 bases lay between the germline ends. Germline assignment: CDR1 KGHSH and CDR2 LQKENI. The CDR3, as DNA: TGTGCCAGCTCACCCTCGACACGGGGGGGGGCTTTCTTT. Translated: CASSPSTRGGAFF.

The genes are TRBV11-3 and TRBJ2-5; 9 bases map to TRBD2. Germline V gene sequence: CDR1 SGHNT, CDR2 YENEEA. The trim removed 0 bases at V and 5 bases at J, leaving 4 bases unmatched. The CDR3 extends over 15 amino acids. In nucleotides, the CDR3 is TGTGCCAGCAGCTTAGATGGGACTAGCCGGGAGACCCAGTACTTC. Translated: CASSLDGTSRETQYF.